These T cell receptor beta chains were read from a single sample in a study of T-cell reconstitution after alpha-beta-depleted transplantation in children. TCRdb itself ran the PCR reads through MiXCR, one entry per CDR3 protein. The data show 700,000 or so distinct CDR3 sequences, less than 15% seen once. Sequenced material: PBMCs, taken before TCRalphabeta/CD19-depleted stem cell transplant. All receptors come from a girl aged 2-10 years with congenital amegakaryocytic thrombocytopenia, due to receive a stem cell transplant. CDR3s include the opening cysteine and the closing phenylalanine or tryptophan. A D gene is named only where the DNA matches it firmly. Clone size is stated in some rows and not others, as once, few, many or a class when expanded.

TRBV5-6	TRBJ1-2	few	-	CASSLFTRASGPSGYTF	TGTGCCAGCAGCTTGTTTACTCGGGCTAGCGGGCCATCTGGCTACACCTTC
TRBV5-8	TRBJ2-1	-	-	CASSSMLAGPKDEQFF	TGTGCCAGCAGCTCGATGCTCGCAGGACCTAAGGATGAGCAGTTCTTC
TRBV20-1	TRBJ1-5	many	TRBD1	CSARHRWDRGNQPQHF	TGCAGTGCTAGACACCGATGGGACAGGGGCAATCAGCCCCAGCATTTT
TRBV20-1	TRBJ2-3	many	-	CSASGGGTDTQYF	TGCAGTGCTAGCGGAGGGGGAACAGATACGCAGTATTTT
TRBV6-5	TRBJ2-2	many	-	CASSYTRTTLGELFF	TGTGCCAGCAGTTACACCCGGACTACCCTCGGGGAGCTGTTTTTT
TRBV20-1	TRBJ1-1	many	TRBD1	CSARVGGRGRTEAFF	TGCAGTGCTAGAGTGGGAGGCAGGGGGCGAACTGAAGCTTTCTTT
TRBV6-5	TRBJ2-1	-	TRBD2	CASSYYSGSSYNEQFF	TGTGCCAGCAGTTATTATAGCGGGAGCTCCTACAATGAGCAGTTCTTC
TRBV12-3/TRBV12-4	TRBJ1-2	many	TRBD1	CASSPTGARSSRGYTF	TGTGCCAGCAGCCCGACAGGGGCTAGGTCTTCGCGTGGCTACACCTTC
TRBV20-1	TRBJ2-1	many	-	CSARWRGKDRQREQFF	TGCAGTGCTAGATGGCGCGGGAAAGACAGACAGCGTGAGCAGTTCTTC
TRBV29-1	TRBJ2-3	few	TRBD2	CSVERGGNTDTQYF	TGCAGCGTTGAACGCGGGGGAAACACAGATACGCAGTATTTT
TRBV15	TRBJ2-7	-	TRBD2	CATSRDTLSAWGGEQYF	TGTGCCACCAGCAGAGATACTCTGAGCGCTTGGGGGGGCGAGCAGTACTTC
TRBV5-1	TRBJ2-3	few	-	CASSLAGTVEGGTQYF	TGCGCCAGCAGCTTGGCGGGGACAGTCGAGGGAGGTACGCAGTATTTT
TRBV20-1	TRBJ2-2	many	TRBD1	CSAPTGTGNTGELFF	TGCAGTGCTCCCACCGGGACAGGGAACACCGGGGAGCTGTTTTTT
TRBV5-1	TRBJ2-7	few	TRBD2	CASSSQGGSGSFHEQYF	TGCGCCAGCAGCTCGCAGGGGGGTAGCGGGAGTTTCCACGAGCAGTACTTC
TRBV5-1	TRBJ2-3	many	TRBD2	CASSLYASGATDTQYF	TGCGCCAGCAGCTTGTACGCTAGCGGAGCCACAGATACGCAGTATTTT
TRBV28	TRBJ2-5	few	TRBD1	CASSPLRQGETQYF	TGTGCCAGCAGTCCACTCCGACAGGGTGAGACCCAGTACTTC
TRBV11-2	TRBJ2-5	many	-	CASSSTGTQETQYF	TGTGCCAGCAGCAGCACCGGGACACAAGAGACCCAGTACTTC
TRBV7-2	TRBJ2-1	many	-	CASSLAATVNNEQFF	TGTGCCAGCAGCTTAGCCGCGACAGTAAACAATGAGCAGTTCTTC
TRBV29-1	TRBJ2-7	-	-	CSVSGPQDYEQYF	TGCAGCGTTTCGGGACCCCAGGATTACGAGCAGTACTTC
TRBV7-8	TRBJ2-7	few	TRBD2	CASSLPPGLAGGPTYEQYF	TGTGCCAGCAGCTTACCGCCGGGACTAGCGGGAGGGCCGACCTACGAGCAGTACTTC
TRBV10-3	TRBJ1-1	many	-	CAIRDGRNTEAFF	TGTGCCATCAGGGACGGTCGTAACACTGAAGCTTTCTTT